Listed here are 16 T cell receptor beta chains from one sample, sequenced in a study of pediatric ulcerative colitis. The repertoire was sequenced with immunoSEQ multiplex PCR; TCRdb's copy has only in-frame clones and lacks some. The sample consists of approximately 32,000 clones, around 80% of them appearing once. Sequenced input: blood. The receptors were sampled from a boy aged 10-17 years with severe ulcerative colitis.

The chain uses TRBV2 and TRBJ1-2; D not resolved. Germline CDR1 is SNHLY and CDR2 is FYNNEI. V lost 4 bases and J lost 5, with 11 bases in between. This CDR3 contains 13 residues. This CDR3 is CASSVVMSYGYTF. CDR3 in DNA: TGTGCCAGCAGTGTCGTTATGTCTTATGGCTACACCTTC.

This clone turned up a few times. The chain combines TRBV10-3 with TRBJ1-5; D gene unclear. Germline V CDR1 and CDR2: ENHRY, SYGVKD. V gave up 4 bases and J gave up 0 bases, with 7 bases separating them. CDR3 size: 14 residues. This CDR3 reads CAISGEDSNQPQHF. The CDR3 DNA reads TGTGCCATCAGTGGCGAGGATAGCAATCAGCCCCAGCATTTT.

The chain combines TRBV6-5 with TRBJ1-1; D is unclear. The CDR3 runs 13 residues. The V end lost 1 base, the J end lost 4 bases, and 7 bases lay between the germline ends. Germline CDR1 reads MNHEY; CDR2 reads SVGAGI. Here the CDR3 DNA reads TGTGCCAGCAGTTACTTTCGGGGCACTGAAGCTTTCTTT. The encoded protein is CASSYFRGTEAFF.

V and J are TRBV18 and TRBJ1-5; TRBD1 might be the D (5 bases). Germline CDR1 and CDR2: KGHSH and LQKENI. Trimming took 1 base from V and 5 from J, leaving 12 bases between them. This CDR3 spans 15 amino acids. CDR3 protein: CASSPRSGADQPQHF. DNA for the CDR3: TGTGCCAGCTCACCACGGTCTGGGGCGGATCAGCCCCAGCATTTT.

The chain carries TRBV11-1 and TRBJ2-1; 15 bases align to TRBD2. CDR1 SGHAT and CDR2 FQDESV come from the germline V gene (reference sequence). This CDR3 contains 16 residues. The trim removed 5 bases at V and 7 bases at J, leaving 6 bases unmatched. DNA for the CDR3: TGTGCCAGCAGCCCGGCCGGGACTAGCGGGGGGAATGAGCAGTTCTTC. Translation gives CASSPAGTSGGNEQFF.

This clone was counted once. As DNA, the CDR3 is TGTGCCAGCAAGTTCTCGTTGGGGGCCTACGAGCAGTACTTC. As protein: CASKFSLGAYEQYF. The chain joins TRBV7-2 to TRBJ2-7; either TRBD1 or TRBD2 may fit D (5 bases each). The CDR3 covers 14 residues. With 7 bases removed from V and 2 bases from J, the gap between germline ends came to 15 bases. Germline V gene sequence: CDR1 SGHTA, CDR2 FQGNSA. The full variable domain, with the rest looked up from reference TRBV7-2 and TRBJ2-7, is GAGVSQSPSNKVTEKGKDVELRCDPISGHTALYWYRQSLGQGLEFLIYFQGNSAPDKSGLPSDRFSAERTGGSVSTLTIQRTQQEDSAVYLCASKFSLGAYEQYFGPGTRLTVT.

This chain connects TRBV5-1 to TRBJ1-1; unclear D gene. The germline V and J ends were trimmed by 4 bases and 1 base, with 11 bases remaining between them. This CDR3 comprises 14 residues. Germline assignment: CDR1 SGHRS and CDR2 YFSETQ. The CDR3 DNA sequence: TGCGCCAGCAGCGGTCAGATGAAGAACACTGAAGCTTTCTTT. Translating it yields CASSGQMKNTEAFF.

This chain uses TRBV7-3 with TRBJ2-5, with a possible D match to TRBD2 (5 bases). This CDR3 has 17 amino acids. V was clipped by 1 base and J by 5 bases, with 20 bases between them. In germline, CDR1 is SGHTA, CDR2 FQGTGA. The CDR3 DNA reads TGTGCCAGCAGCTTAATTCCTTTAAACGGGGTGGGCGAGACCCAGTACTTC. Translation: CASSLIPLNGVGETQYF.

This chain links TRBV5-1 with TRBJ2-3; no definite D call. The CDR3 runs 13 residues. Looked up from germline, CDR1 is SGHRS and CDR2 is YFSETQ. Trimming pared 3 bases from V and 10 bases from J, leaving 15 bases between. The CDR3 nucleotides read TGCGCCAGCAGCTCTTCGTTGACCCTCCCGCAGTATTTT. Protein product: CASSSSLTLPQYF.

V gene TRBV7-9 combines with J gene TRBJ1-1; D is unclear. V lost 4 bases to trimming and J lost 4 bases, with 19 bases between them. Germline CDR1 SEHNR, CDR2 FQNEAQ (reference sequence). The CDR3 loop spans 16 amino acids. CDR3 DNA: TGTGCCAGCAGCTCAATAAAGGGTCCCAGGATCACTGAAGCTTTCTTT. Residues: CASSSIKGPRITEAFF.

Here the CDR3 reads CASSHGDRYNEQFF. The CDR3 bases are TGTGCCAGCAGCCATGGGGACAGATACAATGAGCAGTTCTTC. This sequence joins TRBV7-3 and TRBJ2-1; 7 positions match TRBD1. The CDR3 contains 14 residues. CDR1 is SGHTA and CDR2 is FQGTGA in the germline V gene. V was pared by 5 bases and J by 4 bases, with 5 bases of the junction left unmatched.

CDR3 region: CASSVGVPAGVVETQYF. As DNA, the CDR3 is TGTGCCAGCAGCGTGGGGGTTCCAGCGGGGGTCGTGGAGACCCAGTACTTC. This rearrangement joins TRBV5-4 to TRBJ2-5, with 8 bases aligning to TRBD2. The length of the CDR3 is 17 residues. V gave up 4 bases and J gave up 5 bases; unmatched junction bases: 16. CDR1 SGHNT and CDR2 YYREEE come from the germline V gene (reference sequence).

The J gene is TRBJ2-1, the V gene TRBV15, with TRBD1 matching over 7 bases. The length of the CDR3 is 15 residues. Germline V CDR1 and CDR2: LNHNV, YYDKDF (reference sequence). The ends lost 0 bases at V and 5 bases at J; junction bases unmatched: 4. In nucleotides, the CDR3 is TGTGCCACCAGCAGAGATCAGGACAGGAACAATGAGCAGTTCTTC. This codes for CATSRDQDRNNEQFF. The whole variable domain, filled in from reference TRBV15 and TRBJ2-1, reads DAMVIQNPRYQVTQFGKPVTLSCSQTLNHNVMYWYQQKSSQAPKLLFHYYDKDFNNEADTPDNFQSRRPNTSFCFLDIRSPGLGDTAMYLCATSRDQDRNNEQFFGPGTRLTVL.

This clone has only one observation. V gene TRBV5-1 combines with J gene TRBJ1-2, with D perhaps TRBD1 (5 bases). The germline V and J ends were trimmed by 0 bases and 5 bases, with 14 bases remaining between them. The CDR3 consists of 15 residues. In germline, CDR1 is SGHRS, CDR2 YFSETQ. CDR3 protein: CASSLGGAVPYGYTF. The CDR3 region has the DNA TGCGCCAGCAGCTTGGGAGGGGCAGTCCCATATGGCTACACCTTC.

The chain uses TRBV7-8 and TRBJ1-5; D is undetermined. Trimming pared 5 bases from V and 3 bases from J, leaving 14 bases between. The CDR3 loop spans 15 amino acids. Germline CDR1 SGHVS, CDR2 FQNEAQ. DNA for the CDR3: TGTGCCAGCAGCCTTGGACGCCTTCCCAATCAGCCCCAGCATTTT. This encodes CASSLGRLPNQPQHF.

The V gene is TRBV6-5, the J gene TRBJ1-2, with D possibly matching TRBD1 (6 bases). CDR1 and CDR2 (germline): MNHEY, SVGAGI. With 6 bases removed from V and 7 bases from J, the gap between germline ends came to 21 bases. The CDR3 is 15 residues long. CDR3 in DNA: TGTGCCAGCAGGCCAGCGTACAGGGTGTGGTCTGGCTACACCTTC. Protein product: CASRPAYRVWSGYTF.